A single sample is the source of the 3 T cell receptor beta chains below, sequenced in a study of shared clonotypes between healthy human individuals. Sequencing used immunoSEQ multiplex PCR; TCRdb keeps in-frame clones, though not all of them. The data hold nearly 2 million clones, with about 95% observed a single time. Naive CD8 cells lacked CD45RO, underwent positive selection for CCR7 and left out terminally differentiated effector memory CD45RA+ cells. Sequencing was done on a sample of naive CD8+ T cells sorted from blood. The receptors here all came from a man younger than 35 in good health.

The chain has TRBV6-1 and TRBJ1-1; D unresolved. Deletions cut 8 bases from V and 2 bases from J, with 15 bases between. Germline V gives CDR1 MNHNS, CDR2 SASEGT. The CDR3 is 14 amino acids. The chain's CDR3 is CASVLFGVNTEAFF. CDR3 bases: TGTGCCAGCGTACTTTTCGGGGTTAACACTGAAGCTTTCTTT.

The chain uses TRBV9 and TRBJ1-6; possible D gene TRBD1, 6 bases. CDR1 and CDR2 (germline): SGDLS, YYNGEE. CDR3 size: 14 residues. Trimming pared 6 bases from V and 7 bases from J, leaving 14 bases between. The CDR3 sequence: CASNQQGTNSPLHF. The CDR3, as DNA: TGTGCCAGCAATCAGCAGGGGACGAATTCACCCCTCCACTTT.

This clone was detected only once. The same CDR3 is also encoded by other DNA sequences in this sample. The rearrangement uses TRBV6-5 and TRBJ2-1; D gene uncertain. There are 12 residues in the CDR3. Deletions cut 0 bases from V and 10 bases from J, with 7 bases between. CDR1 is MNHEY, CDR2 SVGAGI, per germline. The CDR3 DNA sequence: TGTGCCAGCAGTTACTCTGGGCGGGAGCAGTTCTTC. Protein product: CASSYSGREQFF.